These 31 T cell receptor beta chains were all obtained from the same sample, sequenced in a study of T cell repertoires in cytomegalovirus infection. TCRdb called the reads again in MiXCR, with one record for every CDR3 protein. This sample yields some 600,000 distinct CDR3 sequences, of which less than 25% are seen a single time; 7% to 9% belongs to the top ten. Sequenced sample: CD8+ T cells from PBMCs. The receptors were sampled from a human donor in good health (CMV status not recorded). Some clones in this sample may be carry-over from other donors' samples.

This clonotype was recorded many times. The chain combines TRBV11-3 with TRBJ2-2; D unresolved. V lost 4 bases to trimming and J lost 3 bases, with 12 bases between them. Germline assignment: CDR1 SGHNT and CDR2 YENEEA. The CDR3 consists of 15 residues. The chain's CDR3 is CASSSTDPHTGELFF. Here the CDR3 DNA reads TGTGCCAGCAGCTCAACGGACCCTCACACCGGGGAGCTGTTTTTT.

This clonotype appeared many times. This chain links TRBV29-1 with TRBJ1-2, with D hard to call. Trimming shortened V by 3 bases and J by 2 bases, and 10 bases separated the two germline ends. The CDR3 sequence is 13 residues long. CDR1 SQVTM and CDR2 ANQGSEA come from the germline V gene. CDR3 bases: TGCAGCGTTGACTCTGCAGAGAACTATGGCTACACCTTC. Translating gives CSVDSAENYGYTF.

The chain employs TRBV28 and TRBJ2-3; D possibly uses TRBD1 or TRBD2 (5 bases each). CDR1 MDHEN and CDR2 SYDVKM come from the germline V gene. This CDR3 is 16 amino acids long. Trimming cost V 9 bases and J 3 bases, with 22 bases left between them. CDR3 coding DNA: TGTGCCAGTGACACCGGGACCTACATCGGGACAGATACGCAGTATTTT. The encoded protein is CASDTGTYIGTDTQYF.

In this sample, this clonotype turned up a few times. Here the CDR3 DNA reads TGTGCCAGCAGCCAGACAGGATTTAACTCTGGAAACACCATATATTTT. Its protein is CASSQTGFNSGNTIYF. The chain is built from TRBV7-2 and TRBJ1-3, with D tentatively TRBD1 (6 bases). Between the trimmed V and J ends, which lost 5 bases and 0 bases, there was a span of 14 bases. This CDR3 contains 16 residues. The V gene's germline CDR1 is SGHTA and CDR2 FQGNSA.

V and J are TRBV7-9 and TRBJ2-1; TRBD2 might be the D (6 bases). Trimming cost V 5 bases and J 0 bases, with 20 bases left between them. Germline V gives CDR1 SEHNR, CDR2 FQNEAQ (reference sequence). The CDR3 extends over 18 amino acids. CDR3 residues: CASSPSRGSRSSYNEQFF. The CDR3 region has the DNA TGTGCCAGCAGCCCTTCTCGGGGGAGCCGGAGCTCCTACAATGAGCAGTTCTTC. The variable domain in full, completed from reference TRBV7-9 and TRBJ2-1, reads DTGVSQNPRHKITKRGQNVTFRCDPISEHNRLYWYRQTLGQGPEFLTYFQNEAQLEKSRLLSDRFSAERPKGSFSTLEIQRTEQGDSAMYLCASSPSRGSRSSYNEQFFGPGTRLTVL.

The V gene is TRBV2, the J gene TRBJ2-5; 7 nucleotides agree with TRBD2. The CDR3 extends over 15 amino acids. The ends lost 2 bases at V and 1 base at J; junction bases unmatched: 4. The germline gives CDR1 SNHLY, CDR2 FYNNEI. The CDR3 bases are TGTGCCAGCAGTGAATATGGACTAGGCCAAGAGACCCAGTACTTC. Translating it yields CASSEYGLGQETQYF. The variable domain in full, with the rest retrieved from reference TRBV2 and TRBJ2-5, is EPEVTQTPSHQVTQMGQEVILRCVPISNHLYFYWYRQILGQKVEFLVSFYNNEISEKSEIFDDQFSVERPDGSNFTLKIRSTKLEDSAMYFCASSEYGLGQETQYFGPGTRLLVL.

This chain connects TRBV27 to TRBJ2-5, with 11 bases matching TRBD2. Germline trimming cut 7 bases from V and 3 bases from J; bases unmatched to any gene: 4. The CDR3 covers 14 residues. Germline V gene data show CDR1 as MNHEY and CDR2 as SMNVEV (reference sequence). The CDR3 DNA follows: TGTGCCAGCATGACTAGCGGGGAAGAAGAGACCCAGTACTTC. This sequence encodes CASMTSGEEETQYF.

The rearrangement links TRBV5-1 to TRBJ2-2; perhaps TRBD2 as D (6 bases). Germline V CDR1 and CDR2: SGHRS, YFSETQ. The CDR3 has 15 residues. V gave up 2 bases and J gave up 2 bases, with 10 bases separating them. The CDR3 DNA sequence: TGCGCCAGCAGCTTCAGGCGGGGCAACACCGGGGAGCTGTTTTTT. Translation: CASSFRRGNTGELFF.

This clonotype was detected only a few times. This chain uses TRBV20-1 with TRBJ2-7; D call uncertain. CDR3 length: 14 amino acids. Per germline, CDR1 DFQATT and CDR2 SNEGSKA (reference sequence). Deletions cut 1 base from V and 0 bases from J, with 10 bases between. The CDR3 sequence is CSARGPRSSYEQYV. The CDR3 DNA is TGCAGTGCTAGAGGGCCGAGAAGCTCCTACGAGCAGTACGTC.

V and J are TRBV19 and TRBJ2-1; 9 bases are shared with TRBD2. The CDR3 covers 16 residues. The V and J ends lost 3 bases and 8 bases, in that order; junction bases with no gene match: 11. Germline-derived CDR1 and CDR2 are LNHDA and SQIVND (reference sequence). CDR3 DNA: TGTGCCAGTAGTATTCGCGGGGGGGTTTTTTGGGATGAGCAGTTCTTC. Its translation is CASSIRGGVFWDEQFF.

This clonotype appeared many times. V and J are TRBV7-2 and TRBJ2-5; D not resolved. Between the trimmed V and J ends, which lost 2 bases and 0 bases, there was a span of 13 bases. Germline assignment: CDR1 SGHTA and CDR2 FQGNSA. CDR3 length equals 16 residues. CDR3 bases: TGTGCCAGCAGCTTACGAAGGGTCCCGTACCAAGAGACCCAGTACTTC. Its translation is CASSLRRVPYQETQYF.

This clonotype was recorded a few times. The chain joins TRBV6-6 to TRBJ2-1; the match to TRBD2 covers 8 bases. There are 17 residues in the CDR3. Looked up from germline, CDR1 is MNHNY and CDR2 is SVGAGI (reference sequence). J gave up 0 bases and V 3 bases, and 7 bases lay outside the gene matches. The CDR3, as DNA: TGTGCCAGCAGTTATCGGGGCGGGGGGAGCTCCTACAATGAGCAGTTCTTC. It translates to CASSYRGGGSSYNEQFF.

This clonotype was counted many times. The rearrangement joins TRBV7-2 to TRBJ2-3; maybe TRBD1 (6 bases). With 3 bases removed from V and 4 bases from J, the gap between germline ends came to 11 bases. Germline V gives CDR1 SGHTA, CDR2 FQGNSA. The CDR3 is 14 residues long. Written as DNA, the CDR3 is TGTGCCAGCAGCTTGGTAGGGGGTGCAGATACGCAGTATTTT. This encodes CASSLVGGADTQYF.

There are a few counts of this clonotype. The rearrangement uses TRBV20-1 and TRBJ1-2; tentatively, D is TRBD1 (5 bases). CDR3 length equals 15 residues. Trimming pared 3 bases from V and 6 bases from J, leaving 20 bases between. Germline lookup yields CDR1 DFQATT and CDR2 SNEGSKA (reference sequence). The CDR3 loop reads CSARGLSPGMNGYTF. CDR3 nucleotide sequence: TGCAGTGCTAGGGGGCTTTCCCCCGGAATGAATGGCTACACCTTC.

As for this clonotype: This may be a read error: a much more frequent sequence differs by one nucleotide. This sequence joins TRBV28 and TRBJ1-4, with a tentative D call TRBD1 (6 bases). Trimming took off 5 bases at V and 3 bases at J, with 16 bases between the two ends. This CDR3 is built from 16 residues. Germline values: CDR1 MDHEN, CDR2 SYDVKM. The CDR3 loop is CASSARTGIANEKLFF. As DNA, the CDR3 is TGTGCCAGCAGTGCGCGTACAGGGATCGCTAATGAAAAACTGTTTTTT.

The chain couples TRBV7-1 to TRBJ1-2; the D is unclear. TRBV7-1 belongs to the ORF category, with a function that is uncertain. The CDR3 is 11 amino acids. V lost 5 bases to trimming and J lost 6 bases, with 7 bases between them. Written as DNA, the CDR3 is TGTGCCAGCAGCAACTCCCATGGCTACACCTTC. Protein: CASSNSHGYTF.

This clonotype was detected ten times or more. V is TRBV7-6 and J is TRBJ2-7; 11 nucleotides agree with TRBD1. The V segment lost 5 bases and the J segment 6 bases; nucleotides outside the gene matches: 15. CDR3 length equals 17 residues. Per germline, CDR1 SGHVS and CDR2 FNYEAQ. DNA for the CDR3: TGTGCCAGCAGCCCTGAACCCGGACAGGGGGCTTACGGCGAGCAGTACTTC. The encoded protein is CASSPEPGQGAYGEQYF.

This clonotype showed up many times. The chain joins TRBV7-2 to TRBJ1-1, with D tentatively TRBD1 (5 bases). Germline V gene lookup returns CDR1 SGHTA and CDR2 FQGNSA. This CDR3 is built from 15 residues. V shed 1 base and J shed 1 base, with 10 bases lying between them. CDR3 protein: CASSLVGVKNTEAFF. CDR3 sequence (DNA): TGTGCCAGCAGCTTAGTAGGGGTTAAGAACACTGAAGCTTTCTTT.

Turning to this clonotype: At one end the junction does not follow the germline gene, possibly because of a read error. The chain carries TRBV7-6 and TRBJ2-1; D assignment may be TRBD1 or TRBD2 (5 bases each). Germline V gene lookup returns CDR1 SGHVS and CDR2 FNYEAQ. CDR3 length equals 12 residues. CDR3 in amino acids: CAGSLEGNEQFF. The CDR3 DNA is TGTGCCGGCAGCCTCGAGGGGAATGAGCAGTTCTTC.

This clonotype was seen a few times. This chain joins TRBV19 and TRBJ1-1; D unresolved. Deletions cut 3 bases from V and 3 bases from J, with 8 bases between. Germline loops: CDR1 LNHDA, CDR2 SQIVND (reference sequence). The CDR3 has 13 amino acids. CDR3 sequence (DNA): TGTGCCAGTAGTATTGGACGGTACACTGAAGCTTTCTTT. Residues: CASSIGRYTEAFF.

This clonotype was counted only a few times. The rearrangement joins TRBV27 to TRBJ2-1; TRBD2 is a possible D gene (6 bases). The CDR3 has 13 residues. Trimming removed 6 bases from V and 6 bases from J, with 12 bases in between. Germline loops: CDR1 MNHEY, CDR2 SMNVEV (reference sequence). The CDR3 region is CASRGWEANEQFF. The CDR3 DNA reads TGTGCCAGCAGAGGATGGGAGGCCAATGAGCAGTTCTTC.

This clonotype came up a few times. The CDR3: CASSLYLAEAFF. Here the CDR3 DNA reads TGTGCCAGCAGCTTGTACTTAGCTGAAGCTTTCTTT. The chain links TRBV5-5 to TRBJ1-1; D unclear. The CDR3 has 12 residues. The germline gives CDR1 SGHKS, CDR2 YYEKEE (reference sequence). V lost 1 base and J lost 6, with 7 bases in between.

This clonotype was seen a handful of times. Written as DNA, the CDR3 is TGTGCCAGCAGTGACAGGACCTATAATTCACCCCTCCACTTT. It translates to CASSDRTYNSPLHF. The V call is TRBV25-1, the J call TRBJ1-6, with D hard to call. V was shortened by 3 bases and J by 2 bases, with 5 bases between the two germline ends. The CDR3 has 14 amino acids. Germline V lookup: CDR1 MGHDK, CDR2 SYGVNS.

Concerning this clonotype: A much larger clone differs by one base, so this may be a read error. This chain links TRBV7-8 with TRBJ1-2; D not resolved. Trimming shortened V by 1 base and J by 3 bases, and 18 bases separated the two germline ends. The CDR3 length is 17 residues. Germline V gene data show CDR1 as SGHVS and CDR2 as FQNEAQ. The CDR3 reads CASSLEVTLNRYYGYTF. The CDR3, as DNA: TGTGCCAGCAGCTTAGAGGTGACTCTAAACCGGTACTATGGCTACACCTTC.

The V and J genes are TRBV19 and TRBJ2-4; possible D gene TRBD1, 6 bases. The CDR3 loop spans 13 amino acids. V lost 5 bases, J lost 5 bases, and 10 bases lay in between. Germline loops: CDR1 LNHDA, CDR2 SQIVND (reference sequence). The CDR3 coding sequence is TGTGCCAGTAGTCCTTGGACAGAAAACATTCAGTACTTC. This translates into CASSPWTENIQYF.

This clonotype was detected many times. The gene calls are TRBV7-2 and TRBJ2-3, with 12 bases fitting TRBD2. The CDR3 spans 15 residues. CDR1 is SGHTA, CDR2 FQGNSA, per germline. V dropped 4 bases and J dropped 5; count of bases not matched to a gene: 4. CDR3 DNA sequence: TGTGCCAGCAGCTCACCGACTAGCGGGGGAGATACGCAGTATTTT. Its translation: CASSSPTSGGDTQYF. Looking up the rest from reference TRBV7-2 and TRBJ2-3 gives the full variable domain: GAGVSQSPSNKVTEKGKDVELRCDPISGHTALYWYRQSLGQGLEFLIYFQGNSAPDKSGLPSDRFSAERTGGSVSTLTIQRTQQEDSAVYLCASSSPTSGGDTQYFGPGTRLTVL.

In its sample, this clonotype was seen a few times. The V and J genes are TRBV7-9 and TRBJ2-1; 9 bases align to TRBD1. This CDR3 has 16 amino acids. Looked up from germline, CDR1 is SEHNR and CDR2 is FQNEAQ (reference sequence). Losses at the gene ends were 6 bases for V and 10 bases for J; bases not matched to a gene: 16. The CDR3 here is CASRLQGAHPQWEQFF. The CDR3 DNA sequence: TGTGCCAGCAGACTACAGGGGGCACATCCACAATGGGAGCAGTTCTTC.

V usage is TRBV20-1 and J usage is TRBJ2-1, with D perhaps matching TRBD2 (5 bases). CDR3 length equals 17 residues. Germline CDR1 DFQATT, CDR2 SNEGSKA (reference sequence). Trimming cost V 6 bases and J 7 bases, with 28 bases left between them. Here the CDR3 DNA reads TGCAGTGCCTCGGACTCAGATCCGAAAATTTTCGTTAATGAGCAGTTCTTC. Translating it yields CSASDSDPKIFVNEQFF.

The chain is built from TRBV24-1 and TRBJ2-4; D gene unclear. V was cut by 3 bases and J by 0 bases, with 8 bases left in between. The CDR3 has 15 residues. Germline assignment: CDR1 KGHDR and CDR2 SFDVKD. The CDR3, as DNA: TGTGCCACCAGTGATCCCCGGACAGCCAAAAACATTCAGTACTTC. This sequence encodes CATSDPRTAKNIQYF.

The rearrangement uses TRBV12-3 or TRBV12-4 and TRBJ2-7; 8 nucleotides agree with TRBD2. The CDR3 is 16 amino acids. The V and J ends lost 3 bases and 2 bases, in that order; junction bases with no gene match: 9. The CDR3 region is CASSFPGGLSPYEQYF. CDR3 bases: TGTGCCAGCAGTTTCCCGGGGGGGCTTTCCCCCTACGAGCAGTACTTC.

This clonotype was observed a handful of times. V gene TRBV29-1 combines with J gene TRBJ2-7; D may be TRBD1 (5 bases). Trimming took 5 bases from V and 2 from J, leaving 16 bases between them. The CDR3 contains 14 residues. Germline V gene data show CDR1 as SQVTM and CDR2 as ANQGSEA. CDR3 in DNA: TGCAGCGTTTCCGGAAACAAAGGGGCCTACGAGCAGTACTTC. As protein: CSVSGNKGAYEQYF.